This TCR beta chain was found in a study of blood T cell repertoires in COVID-19 (dated by TCRdb to the early 2020s). In the study overall: Samples covering the acute and convalescent phases of COVID-19 were provided by collaborators in the United States, Italy and Spain. The repertoires were made available in a free public database intended to serve as a resource for research on the immune response to SARS-CoV-2. Sample metadata almost always included a de-identified subject ID, COVID-19 status, age in years and sex. HLA class I and class II types, where available, came from metadata supplied by the sample provider rather than from assay-based typing. The material from the prospective study consisted of cDNA or gDNA derived from T cells, B-cell-depleted T cells, or PBMCs. The dataset comprised deeply sampled blood TCRbeta repertoires from subjects exposed to, actively infected with, or recovered from COVID-19. The samples were drawn from two sources: the first 160 participants of the ongoing ImmuneRACE study, and 1,200 or so subjects contributed by 6 global collaborators.

Trimmed from V: 7 bases; trimmed from J: 11 bases; junction bases lacking a gene match: 6. From the cysteine through the phenylalanine, the CDR3 covers 12 amino acids. Just CDR3 DNA is preserved here, 36 bases in frame from base 1. Turning to this clone: It lacks a known antigen. No base quality values were provided; no much bigger clone lies one nucleotide off.

The paper as a whole reports these results and caveats: The quantity of clinical and demographic metadata differed by source and by participant and was supplied without curation.

In the prospective study, participants were roughly 18 to 100 years old, resided in about two dozen geographic areas of the United States, and were enrolled through a virtual design. In the prospective study, cohorts were assigned on the basis of participant-reported clinical history obtained from a screening survey and a study questionnaire. Recovered participants in ImmuneRACE Cohort 3 were defined by two consecutive negative NP/OP PCR tests, clearance by a healthcare professional, or resolution of symptoms. Mobile phlebotomists in the prospective study collected whole blood, serum and a nasopharyngeal or oropharyngeal swab from every participant. Prospective study participants could optionally give additional blood draws and questionnaires over an approximately 2-month period. Prospective study blood samples were shipped either frozen or at room temperature before DNA extraction. The immunoSEQ Assay, a bias-controlled multiplex PCR, was used to amplify TCRbeta CDR3 regions from genomic DNA. The original pipeline was this. The number of nucleated cells in each sample was estimated by amplification of reference gene primers within the assay. Sequence reads were collapsed and filtered to measure the absolute abundance of every unique TCRbeta CDR3 rearrangement. For each sample, productive Simpson clonality was calculated as the square root of Simpson's diversity index across productive rearrangements. Here the immuneACCESS table is served through TCRdb, limited to in-frame sequences with V and J called. Missing clones are a known gap in these copies; in checked studies unresolved V genes cover under half, and the rest lacks a known reason. Clonal size and the V and J genes are those of that table, whereas D and trimming came from the DNA. The sample table records approximately 210,000 clones; around 90% of these occur just once. Roughly 8.4% of the sample is held by the ten biggest clonotypes.

The clonotype originates from a young woman who had recovered from COVID-19. The V and J segments used are TRBV12-3 or TRBV12-4 and TRBJ1-5, and 9 junctional nucleotides match TRBD1. The specimen was PBMCs or T cells enriched from blood (not recorded which). The CDR3 region has the sequence CASTLGQGSQHF. The nucleotide sequence is given as TGTGCCAGCACTTTGGGACAGGGATCCCAGCATTTT.